This T cell receptor (beta chain) is drawn from a study of low-dose radiotherapy and immunotherapy resistance in tumors. At the level of the study: Patients were treated with intravenous nivolumab at 240 mg every two weeks and were also dosed with ipilimumab at 1 mg/kg every six weeks.

This clonotype was seen repeatedly, ten times or more. TRAV- and TRBV-specific primers primed first-strand cDNA, covering alpha and beta chains. With a constant-region primer and a V-primer adapter, TCRs were subjected to approximately 21 PCR cycles of amplification. TCRdb fed the reads into MiXCR, producing one record per CDR3 protein. The table lists fewer than 95,000 distinct CDR3 sequences, 9.4% of them singletons, with 0.95% to 1.3% in the top ten. Time point defined: before trial treatment. The presence of advanced solid tumors lacking tumor-infiltrating lymphocytes characterized eligible patients. V dropped 4 bases and J dropped 5 bases, with 9 bases sitting between them. The CDR3 loop spans 13 amino acids. The germline gives CDR1 LGHDT, CDR2 YNNKEL (reference sequence).

V and J are TRBV3-1 and TRBJ2-1; either TRBD1 or TRBD2 may supply D (5 bases each). The sample was PBMCs, taken before treatment. The receptor's source is a male donor with prostate cancer. This CDR3 is CASSPGTNNEQFF. The DNA for the CDR3 is TGTGCCAGCAGCCCCGGGACCAACAATGAGCAGTTCTTC.